The clone carrying this T cell receptor beta chain occurred a few times. The antigen is not known. The germline V and J ends were trimmed by 7 bases and 7 bases, with 17 bases remaining between them. The CDR3 contains 13 residues. Germline V gene lookup returns CDR1 SQVTM and CDR2 ANQGSEA. The data belong to a study of T cells in localized non-small cell lung cancer. Study-wide results and limits: Uninvolved nearby lung showed the greatest T cell clonality, exceeding that found in tumor. Elevated blood T cell density was associated with longer overall survival. A median approximately 59 of the top 100 tumor clones appeared in adjacent lung. Tumor samples were not multi-region, leaving intratumor heterogeneity unexcluded.

Assay used: immunoSEQ multiplex PCR; TCRdb lists only in-frame clones, some missing. Of about 1,400 clones in the sample, roughly 26% were seen once. The source material was normal lung tissue next to the tumor, sampled before any cancer treatment. This chain links TRBV29-1 with TRBJ1-3; D is unresolved. The source is a woman aged 18 to 49 with stage III lung adenocarcinoma. DNA of the CDR3: TGCAGCGCCGTTCATTCACTGTCGAACACCATATATTTT. This codes for CSAVHSLSNTIYF.